This T cell receptor (beta chain) was sequenced in a study of blood T cell repertoires in COVID-19. Study information: Nucleic acid was either cDNA or gDNA, and it came from T cells, B-cell-depleted T cells, or PBMCs.

V was pared by 0 bases and J by 0 bases, with 16 bases between. The CDR3 has 18 residues. Per the germline V gene, CDR1 is LNHNV and CDR2 is YYDKDF (reference sequence). Sequencing used immunoSEQ multiplex PCR; TCRdb keeps in-frame clones, though not all of them. The sample carries a few hundred thousand clones, approximately 87% recorded once. The chain is built from TRBV15 and TRBJ2-3; the D gene is possibly TRBD2 (5 bases). Material: PBMCs or T cells enriched from blood (not recorded which). This TCR derives from a woman aged 50 to 65 in a cohort exposed to, infected with or recovered from COVID-19 (not recorded which). The CDR3 DNA sequence: TGTGCCACCAGCAGAGATATTAGCCGGGGTGCTAGCACAGATACGCAGTATTTT. Amino acids: CATSRDISRGASTDTQYF.